The 6 T cell receptor beta chains presented below share a single source sample, sequenced in a study of blood T cell repertoires in COVID-19 (TCRdb year 2020). Preparation of the library involved the immunoSEQ multiplex PCR assay. This is the immuneACCESS table as TCRdb keeps it, with only in-frame sequences that have V and J called. A part of the clones is gone; compared with another copy, unresolved V genes explain less than half, and the rest is unexplained. The sample table lists some 270,000 clones, roughly 89% of them with a count of one. Approximately 1.5% of the sample is in the top ten clones. The specimen was peripheral blood. All receptors come from a woman in her thirties or forties who had recovered from COVID-19.

CDR3 region: CSVGEGEQYF. In nucleotides, the CDR3 is TGCAGCGTTGGGGAGGGGGAGCAGTACTTC. The chain recombines TRBV29-1 with TRBJ2-7, with TRBD2 identical over 7 bases. Germline V gene sequence: CDR1 SQVTM, CDR2 ANQGSEA. This CDR3 spans 10 amino acids. V dropped 4 bases and J dropped 7; count of bases not matched to a gene: 1.

The chain has TRBV2 and TRBJ1-5; D is uncertain. The V gene lost 6 bases and the J gene lost 6 bases, with 12 bases spanning the gap. The CDR3 runs 13 residues. In germline, CDR1 is SNHLY, CDR2 FYNNEI. The CDR3 coding sequence is TGTGCCAGCAGAGGCCGGGTTTCTCAGCCCCAGCATTTT. This codes for CASRGRVSQPQHF.

The chain joins TRBV7-9 to TRBJ1-3; D uncertain. V lost 8 bases, J lost 5 bases, and 16 bases lay in between. The CDR3 totals 14 residues. Germline CDR1 reads SEHNR; CDR2 reads FQNEAQ (reference sequence). The CDR3 reads CASAPPSTRNTIYF. In DNA, the CDR3 is TGTGCCAGCGCACCCCCTAGTACCAGAAACACCATATATTTT.

The chain combines TRBV28 with TRBJ1-1; 7 nucleotides align to TRBD1. J lost 3 bases, V lost 7 bases, and 20 bases had no gene match. The CDR3 loop spans 18 amino acids. The V gene's germline CDR1 is MDHEN and CDR2 SYDVKM. The CDR3 sequence is CASTFGPSRGWVDTEAFF. The CDR3 region has the DNA TGTGCCAGCACCTTTGGCCCCTCCAGGGGGTGGGTGGACACTGAAGCTTTCTTT.

The chain uses TRBV30 and TRBJ2-3, with a weak D call TRBD2 (6 bases). The V and J ends lost 2 bases and 7 bases respectively, with 16 bases between them. This CDR3 region has 14 residues. Looked up from germline, CDR1 is GTSNPN and CDR2 is SVGIG (reference sequence). The CDR3 region is CAWSTPPRGNTQYF. CDR3 sequence (DNA): TGTGCCTGGAGTACCCCCCCCCGCGGGAATACGCAGTATTTT.

V is TRBV28 and J is TRBJ1-3; 7 bases agree with TRBD1. Unmatched junction bases numbered 9, after V lost 7 bases and J lost 0 bases. Looked up from germline, CDR1 is MDHEN and CDR2 is SYDVKM. The length of the CDR3 is 16 residues. The CDR3 is CASKPGQRTSGNTIYF. In DNA form, the CDR3 reads TGTGCCAGCAAGCCGGGACAGAGAACCTCTGGAAACACCATATATTTT. The variable domain in full, completed from reference TRBV28 and TRBJ1-3, reads DVKVTQSSRYLVKRTGEKVFLECVQDMDHENMFWYRQDPGLGLRLIYFSYDVKMKEKGDIPEGYSVSREKKERFSLILESASTNQTSMYLCASKPGQRTSGNTIYFGEGSWLTVV.